The rows below give T cell receptor beta chains drawn from one sample of a study of blood T cell repertoires in COVID-19. Profiled with immunoSEQ multiplex PCR; TCRdb holds only in-frame clones, not every one. The data contain over 200,000 clones, 80% to 90% of them singletons. The source material was peripheral blood. The receptors here all came from a man aged 30 to 45 with COVID-19, enrolled during active disease. Each CDR3 is given with its conserved first and last residue. A D gene is named only where the DNA matches it firmly. Some rows have no size entry. The others give once, few or many, or a class for an expanded clone.

d_gene | j_gene | v_gene | abundance | CDR3nt | CDR3aa
TRBD1 | TRBJ1-3 | TRBV28 | . | TGTGCCAGCAGTTCCTTCGGACAGGGTGTTGGAAACACCATATATTTT | CASSSFGQGVGNTIYF
. | TRBJ2-2 | TRBV19 | . | TGTGCCAGTAGTCCTGGGGGCTCCGGGGAGCTGTTTTTT | CASSPGGSGELFF
TRBD1 | TRBJ1-3 | TRBV15 | . | TGTGCCACCAGCAGGGACCAGGGGGCTGGAAACACCATATATTTT | CATSRDQGAGNTIYF
. | TRBJ2-7 | TRBV7-2 | . | TGTGCCAGCAGGGATACAGGGACCTACGAGCAGTACTTC | CASRDTGTYEQYF
TRBD1 | TRBJ2-2 | TRBV28 | . | TGTGCCAGCAGTCTGACAGGGTGGAACACCGGGGAGCTGTTTTTT | CASSLTGWNTGELFF
TRBD1 | TRBJ2-7 | TRBV12-5 | . | TGTGCTAGTGGTTGGACCAGACAGGGTTGGGTAACCTACGAGCAGTACTTC | CASGWTRQGWVTYEQYF
. | TRBJ1-1 | TRBV13 | . | TGTGCCAGCAGCTTAGGCAGGGATTTATTGGTTGAAGCTTTCTTT | CASSLGRDLLVEAFF
TRBD1 | TRBJ1-5 | TRBV24-1 | . | TGTGCCACCAGTGGCTCGGGACAGACTAGCAATCAGCCCCAGCATTTT | CATSGSGQTSNQPQHF
TRBD1 | TRBJ1-1 | TRBV5-1 | once | TGCGCCAGCAGCCTCTCACCCACAGGGGGCACTGAAGCTTTCTTT | CASSLSPTGGTEAFF
TRBD2 | TRBJ2-3 | TRBV13 | . | TGTGCCAGCAGCTTCGGACTAGCGGGAAGCCGGGGAAGCTATGGTAGCACAGATACGCAGTATTTT | CASSFGLAGSRGSYGSTDTQYF
TRBD1 | TRBJ2-5 | TRBV6-5 | . | TGTGCCAGCAGTTACTCGAAGGGGACAGGACAAGAGACCCAGTACTTC | CASSYSKGTGQETQYF
. | TRBJ1-5 | TRBV30 | . | TGTGCCTGGAGTGTACAATGTAAGACGCGAGGTAATCAGCCCCAGCATTTT | CAWSVQCKTRGNQPQHF
. | TRBJ1-2 | TRBV5-1 | . | TGCGCCAGCAGCAACTCCGTGAGGGACTATGGCTACACCTTC | CASSNSVRDYGYTF
TRBD2 | TRBJ2-3 | TRBV7-3 | . | TGTGCCAGCAGCACGGGACTAGCGGAGCCTAGCACAGATACGCAGTATTTT | CASSTGLAEPSTDTQYF